This TCR beta chain was documented in a study of T cells in Graves' hyperthyroidism and ophthalmopathy. Study conclusions and caveats: The model anticipated ophthalmopathy a median about 7.1 months pre-onset.

Amplified TCR beta CDR3 regions derived from RNA transcripts. With the HTBI primer set, the TCR CDR3 went through a first round of RT-PCR. MiXCR was run by TCRdb on the multiplex PCR reads, yielding one entry per CDR3 protein. Here the sample spans just under 750,000 distinct CDR3 sequences, roughly a third being singletons. This clonotype has a single count. What it binds is not known. The study enrolled patients aged 18 to 65 with newly diagnosed hyperthyroidism of under 2 months' duration. CDR1 and CDR2 (germline): DFQATT, SNEGSKA (reference sequence). The V end was cut by 6 bases, the J end by 4 bases, with 4 bases between. This CDR3 is built from 10 residues.

The chain links TRBV20-1 to TRBJ2-1; no definite D call. The specimen sequenced was blood. This receptor was identified in a woman aged 40 to 50 with Graves' hyperthyroidism. CDR3 loop: CSARYNEQFF. CDR3 nucleotides: TGCAGTGCCAGGTACAATGAGCAGTTCTTC.